This T cell receptor (beta chain) was obtained from a study of blood T cell repertoires in COVID-19. Study context: In each case, the material was cDNA or gDNA derived from T cells, B-cell-depleted T cells, or PBMCs.

Germline lookup yields CDR1 MGHRA and CDR2 YSYEKL. The V end was cut by 0 bases, the J end by 8 bases, with 13 bases between. The CDR3 consists of 14 residues. Clones were read by immunoSEQ multiplex PCR, and TCRdb kept only the in-frame ones, dropping some. The sample contains about 170,000 clones, roughly 80% of which appear only once. The material sequenced was peripheral blood. The genes are TRBV4-1 and TRBJ1-2; no clear D. This receptor was taken from a man aged 60-69 years with acute or convalescent COVID-19. The CDR3 here is CASSQEIRGEGYTF. As DNA, the CDR3 is TGCGCCAGCAGCCAAGAAATACGGGGTGAGGGCTACACCTTC.